Each of the 29 T cell receptor beta chains below was sequenced from the same sample in a study of blood T cells in healthy people across ages. Alongside a J-beta primer mix, a sample-barcoded 5' primer served in a second PCR lasting about 7 to 11 cycles. A single record per CDR3 protein comes from TCRdb applying MiXCR to the 5' RACE reads. This table holds around 790,000 distinct CDR3 sequences, around two fifths found once. Source material: blood. The receptor source for this set is a man in his fifties or sixties in good health.

The chain joins TRBV7-2 to TRBJ2-1; possible D gene TRBD2, 7 bases. CDR1 is SGHTA and CDR2 is FQGNSA in the germline V gene. CDR3 length: 16 amino acids. V lost 0 bases, J lost 3 bases, and 12 bases lay in between. CDR3 sequence: CASSLAGGLNYNEQFF. The DNA of the CDR3 is TGTGCCAGCAGCTTAGCGGGGGGGCTTAACTACAATGAGCAGTTCTTC. The full variable domain, with the rest looked up from reference TRBV7-2 and TRBJ2-1, is GAGVSQSPSNKVTEKGKDVELRCDPISGHTALYWYRQSLGQGLEFLIYFQGNSAPDKSGLPSDRFSAERTGGSVSTLTIQRTQQEDSAVYLCASSLAGGLNYNEQFFGPGTRLTVL.

This clonotype has a handful of counts. The gene calls are TRBV5-6 and TRBJ2-1; TRBD2 matches at 9 bases. CDR3 length: 15 amino acids. V shed 2 bases, J shed 4 bases, and the junction held 4 bases outside the gene matches. Germline loops: CDR1 SGHDT, CDR2 YYEEEE. The CDR3: CASSFLSGGYNEQFF. CDR3 in DNA: TGTGCCAGCAGCTTCCTTAGCGGGGGATACAATGAGCAGTTCTTC.

Only a few counts were recorded for this clonotype. The V and J genes are TRBV5-1 and TRBJ2-1; no reliable D call. V gave up 0 bases and J gave up 5 bases, with 9 bases separating them. The CDR3 loop spans 14 amino acids. Germline CDR1 reads SGHRS; CDR2 reads YFSETQ. CDR3 residues: CASSLDAHHNEQFF. In nucleotides, the CDR3 is TGCGCCAGCAGCTTGGACGCCCATCACAATGAGCAGTTCTTC.

On this clonotype itself: A junction end diverges from the germline sequence, so it may reflect a read error. CDR3 DNA: TGTGCCAGTAGCTCGCCGTGGGACGAGCAGTACTTC. It encodes CASSSPWDEQYF. The rearrangement uses TRBV7-2 and TRBJ2-7, with D uncertain. The CDR3 runs to 12 residues. Looked up from germline, CDR1 is SGHTA and CDR2 is FQGNSA.

A few counts support this clonotype. The chain combines TRBV4-1 with TRBJ1-2; TRBD1 agrees at 7 bases. CDR1 and CDR2 (germline): MGHRA, YSYEKL. With V trimmed by 1 base and J by 10 bases, 6 bases remained unmatched. The CDR3 length is 13 residues. The CDR3 DNA follows: TGCGCCAGCAGCCAAGGTACAGGGGCCGACTACACCTTC. Translating gives CASSQGTGADYTF.

In regard to this clonotype: Germline and junction disagree at one end, which may indicate a read error. The chain recombines TRBV18 with TRBJ2-1, with D possibly being TRBD1 or TRBD2 (5 bases each). The length of the CDR3 is 13 residues. Looked up from germline, CDR1 is KGHSH and CDR2 is LQKENI. CDR3 in DNA: TGTGCCAGCGCACCTTCTCGAGGGGATGAGCAGTTCTTC. Its protein product is CASAPSRGDEQFF.

The gene calls are TRBV2 and TRBJ1-2; a possible D gene is TRBD1 (5 bases). Germline V gives CDR1 SNHLY, CDR2 FYNNEI. V gave up 6 bases and J gave up 8 bases, with 16 bases separating them. This CDR3 is built from 13 residues. CDR3 region: CASRGPGPGGYTF. As DNA, the CDR3 is TGTGCCAGCAGGGGCCCAGGGCCTGGGGGCTACACCTTC.

This clonotype was counted a few times. The chain is built from TRBV29-1 and TRBJ2-2; maybe TRBD1 (5 bases). Germline V gene sequence: CDR1 SQVTM, CDR2 ANQGSEA. The CDR3 covers 14 residues. V was cut by 4 bases and J by 1 base, with 10 bases left in between. CDR3 in DNA: TGCAGCGTTGTTGCAGGGCGGAACACCGGGGAGCTGTTTTTT. Its protein is CSVVAGRNTGELFF.

The CDR3 nucleotides read TGTGCCAGCAGCCTACAGGGGGGCGAATACAATGAGCAGTTCTTC. Amino acids: CASSLQGGEYNEQFF. V usage is TRBV2 and J usage is TRBJ2-1; 8 bases agree with TRBD1. V lost 6 bases to trimming and J lost 4 bases; unmatched junction nucleotides: 8. This CDR3 is 15 amino acids long. CDR1 SNHLY and CDR2 FYNNEI come from the germline V gene. Full variable domain (missing parts from reference TRBV2 and TRBJ2-1): EPEVTQTPSHQVTQMGQEVILRCVPISNHLYFYWYRQILGQKVEFLVSFYNNEISEKSEIFDDQFSVERPDGSNFTLKIRSTKLEDSAMYFCASSLQGGEYNEQFFGPGTRLTVL.

The chain combines TRBV9 with TRBJ2-3; D gene unclear. V dropped 3 bases and J dropped 2 bases, with 13 bases sitting between them. The length of the CDR3 is 15 residues. Germline V gene lookup returns CDR1 SGDLS and CDR2 YYNGEE. The CDR3 sequence: CASSGVAAPTDTQYF. DNA of the CDR3: TGTGCCAGCAGCGGGGTGGCTGCTCCCACAGATACGCAGTATTTT.

The rearrangement uses TRBV7-9 and TRBJ2-5; either TRBD1 or TRBD2 may supply D (5 bases each). The CDR3 length is 15 residues. V was clipped by 5 bases and J by 5 bases, with 18 bases between them. Germline V lookup: CDR1 SEHNR, CDR2 FQNEAQ (reference sequence). The CDR3 DNA reads as TGTGCCAGCAGCCCGACCGGGACCGACGGGGAGACCCAGTACTTC. Its protein is CASSPTGTDGETQYF.

This clonotype has more than one count but fewer than ten. The V call is TRBV18, the J call TRBJ2-3, with 10 positions matching TRBD2. The germline V gene has CDR1 KGHSH and CDR2 LQKENI. The CDR3 extends over 15 amino acids. V dropped 3 bases and J dropped 3; count of bases not matched to a gene: 3. The CDR3 DNA reads TGTGCCAGCTCACCTACTAGCGGGGTGACAGATACGCAGTATTTT. Its protein product is CASSPTSGVTDTQYF.

The V and J genes are TRBV6-2 or TRBV6-3 and TRBJ1-6; TRBD1 matches 10 bases. This CDR3 comprises 16 residues. Germline CDR1 and CDR2: MNHEY and SVGEGT. Germline trimming cut 2 bases from V and 7 bases from J; bases unmatched to any gene: 5. The CDR3 region is CASSYDGTGVNSPLHF. Here the CDR3 DNA reads TGTGCCAGCAGTTACGACGGGACAGGGGTGAATTCACCCCTCCACTTT.

V usage is TRBV20-1 and J usage is TRBJ2-7, with D perhaps matching TRBD2 (7 bases). The ends were cut back, 3 bases at V and 5 bases at J, with 23 bases in the middle. CDR3 size: 16 residues. Per the germline V gene, CDR1 is DFQATT and CDR2 is SNEGSKA (reference sequence). CDR3 amino acids: CSARTRRGGPVDEQYF. CDR3 nucleotides: TGCAGTGCTAGGACTCGAAGGGGGGGACCGGTGGACGAGCAGTACTTC.

The rearrangement uses TRBV6-5 and TRBJ2-6; the match to TRBD1 covers 8 bases. Trimming took 0 bases from V and 4 from J; bases not matched to a gene: 11. CDR1 is MNHEY, CDR2 SVGAGI, per germline. The CDR3 extends over 19 amino acids. CDR3 nucleotides: TGTGCCAGCAGTTACTCGCTCAGGGGGCGCGGGTCCGGGGCCAACGTCCTGACTTTC. Translation: CASSYSLRGRGSGANVLTF.

The chain combines TRBV7-9 with TRBJ1-1; the D gene is possibly TRBD1 (5 bases). Germline V gene lookup returns CDR1 SEHNR and CDR2 FQNEAQ (reference sequence). The CDR3 contains 13 residues. V gave up 6 bases and J gave up 0 bases, with 8 bases separating them. The CDR3 nucleotides read TGTGCCAGCAGGGGACGGATGAACACTGAAGCTTTCTTT. As protein: CASRGRMNTEAFF.

The chain has TRBV7-9 and TRBJ2-5; D unclear. V was cut by 11 bases and J by 11 bases, with 24 bases left in between. Germline V CDR1 and CDR2: SEHNR, FQNEAQ (reference sequence). This CDR3 has 13 residues. CDR3 nucleotide sequence: TGTGCCGGGTTCAGACCCTCCTTTCGTCAGCAGTACTTC. As protein: CAGFRPSFRQQYF.

The table lists this clonotype with a few counts. V gene TRBV5-8 combines with J gene TRBJ2-1; no clear D. This CDR3 is 8 amino acids long. Germline assignment: CDR1 SGHTS and CDR2 YDEGEE. V was shortened by 6 bases and J by 13 bases, with 5 bases between the two germline ends. CDR3 DNA: TGTGCCAGCACGACCCAGTTCTTC. Protein product: CASTTQFF.

This clonotype was recorded at least ten times. J is TRBJ2-7 and V is TRBV7-2, with 8 bases fitting TRBD1. Germline loops: CDR1 SGHTA, CDR2 FQGNSA. The CDR3 spans 13 residues. The junction had 3 bases not matched to a gene; V was cut back by 5 bases and J by 3 bases. CDR3 in amino acids: CASSKTGGYEQYF. The CDR3 DNA is TGTGCCAGCAGCAAAACAGGGGGCTACGAGCAGTACTTC.

This rearrangement joins TRBV9 to TRBJ2-7; tentatively, D is TRBD1 or TRBD2 (5 bases each). Trimming left V 2 bases short and J 6 bases short, with 15 bases between. Germline CDR1 is SGDLS and CDR2 is YYNGEE. The CDR3 sequence is 14 residues long. CDR3 DNA: TGTGCCAGCAGCGTTGGGACCCTCAGATCCGAGCAGTACTTC. Translating gives CASSVGTLRSEQYF.

This clonotype was observed a few times. This chain connects TRBV5-5 to TRBJ2-6, with D possibly being TRBD1 (6 bases). Germline CDR1 SGHKS, CDR2 YYEKEE (reference sequence). Trimming removed 5 bases at V and 2 bases at J, with 11 bases between. The CDR3 runs to 15 residues. The chain's CDR3 is CASRQGLAGANVLTF. As DNA, the CDR3 is TGTGCCAGCAGACAGGGATTGGCTGGGGCCAACGTCCTGACTTTC.

This clonotype was seen only a few times. This sequence joins TRBV6-2 or TRBV6-3 and TRBJ1-6; 9 nucleotides agree with TRBD1. V shed 7 bases, J shed 10 bases, and the junction held 8 bases outside the gene matches. The CDR3 has 14 amino acids. The germline V gene encodes CDR1 MNHEY and CDR2 SVGEGT. CDR3 protein: CASTRTGEGSPLHF. The CDR3 coding sequence is TGTGCCAGCACCCGGACAGGGGAAGGGTCACCCCTCCACTTT.

J is TRBJ1-5 and V is TRBV30, with D possibly being TRBD1 (6 bases). The CDR3 spans 15 residues. Per the germline V gene, CDR1 is GTSNPN and CDR2 is SVGIG (reference sequence). The V end was cut by 0 bases, the J end by 7 bases, with 16 bases between. CDR3 DNA sequence: TGTGCCTGGAGTGTAAGGGGGGGCCGTGGGCAGCCCCAGCATTTT. Translation gives CAWSVRGGRGQPQHF.

This clonotype has just a few counts. This sequence joins TRBV20-1 and TRBJ1-2; a weak D match, TRBD1 (6 bases). Germline-derived CDR1 and CDR2 are DFQATT and SNEGSKA (reference sequence). Trimming cost V 3 bases and J 7 bases, with 9 bases left between them. This CDR3 spans 11 amino acids. The DNA of the CDR3 is TGCAGTGCTAGTGAAGGGGGTGGCTACACCTTC. It codes for CSASEGGGYTF.

This CDR3 is CASSFWGKVSPLHF. The CDR3, as DNA: TGTGCCAGCAGTTTCTGGGGTAAGGTGTCACCCCTCCACTTT. V usage is TRBV12-3 or TRBV12-4 and J usage is TRBJ1-6, with D hard to call. V was cut by 3 bases and J by 10 bases, with 13 bases left in between. The CDR3 loop spans 14 amino acids.

The sample holds many counts of this clonotype. This chain links TRBV5-1 with TRBJ1-6; TRBD1 is a possible D gene (6 bases). Germline V gene lookup returns CDR1 SGHRS and CDR2 YFSETQ. V lost 1 base and J 8 bases, leaving 10 bases between the germline ends. This CDR3 spans 14 amino acids. The CDR3 here is CASSLQQGDSPLHF. For the CDR3, the DNA is TGCGCCAGCAGCTTGCAACAGGGAGATTCACCCCTCCACTTT.

The chain is built from TRBV29-1 and TRBJ1-4; 8 positions agree with TRBD1. Losses at the gene ends were 6 bases for V and 5 bases for J; bases not matched to a gene: 5. CDR3 length equals 13 residues. CDR1 is SQVTM and CDR2 is ANQGSEA in the germline V gene. The CDR3 spells CSVDRGGNEKLFF. CDR3 bases: TGCAGCGTAGACAGGGGAGGAAATGAAAAACTGTTTTTT.

With respect to this clonotype: An end of the junction differs from the germline gene, which may be a read error. V is TRBV25-1 and J is TRBJ2-7, with D possibly matching TRBD2 (6 bases). In germline, CDR1 is MGHDK, CDR2 SYGVNS. The CDR3 runs to 13 residues. DNA for the CDR3: TGTGCCAACAGTTACGCGGGGATCTACGAGCAGTACTTC. This gives the protein CANSYAGIYEQYF.

This clonotype turned up a few times. This sequence joins TRBV3-1 and TRBJ2-6; unclear D gene. Germline loops: CDR1 LGHDT, CDR2 YNNKEL (reference sequence). Trimming pared 2 bases from V and 2 bases from J, leaving 10 bases between. This CDR3 comprises 16 residues. CDR3 in amino acids: CASSQPLRAGANVLTF. CDR3 coding DNA: TGTGCCAGCAGCCAACCGTTACGCGCTGGGGCCAACGTCCTGACTTTC.